The rows below give T cell receptor beta chains drawn from one sample of a study of ipilimumab plus nivolumab after autologous stem cell transplantation. Data came from immunoSEQ multiplex PCR; TCRdb stores just in-frame clones and leaves some out. The sample shows 43,000 or so clones, roughly 90% of them seen only once. Sequencing used PBMCs, obtained in a trial of ipilimumab plus nivolumab as post-transplant consolidation. The source of these receptors is a male donor with multiple myeloma. The conserved cysteine and the conserved F or W are not part of the CDR3 here. Each record gives: V gene, CDR3 length, clone size, J gene, CDR3 protein. Not every row has a clone size; where given, it reads once, few, many or a size class.

V: TRBV30
length: 13
size: .
J: TRBJ1-5
CDR3: AWSVRRTTNQPQH

V: TRBV6-1
length: 12
size: .
J: TRBJ1-2
CDR3: ATVPIQNVYGYT

V: TRBV29-1
length: 10
size: .
J: TRBJ2-1
CDR3: SAGLRYNEQF

V: TRBV7-6
length: 10
size: .
J: TRBJ2-1
CDR3: ASSLANYEQF

V: TRBV7-2
length: 12
size: .
J: TRBJ1-4
CDR3: ASSEGQLNEKLF

V: TRBV9
length: 12
size: once
J: TRBJ1-1
CDR3: ASSVGPSNTEAF

V: TRBV18
length: 14
size: once
J: TRBJ1-5
CDR3: ASSVTGAGSNQPQH

V: TRBV6-1
length: 12
size: .
J: TRBJ2-2
CDR3: ASSENRVAGELF

V: TRBV30
length: 10
size: once
J: TRBJ2-7
CDR3: ALRTDNYEQY

V: TRBV11-3
length: 12
size: .
J: TRBJ1-5
CDR3: ASSPISRRQPQH

V: TRBV19
length: 12
size: .
J: TRBJ2-2
CDR3: ATALITSGGELF

V: TRBV5-1
length: 13
size: .
J: TRBJ2-2
CDR3: ASSWFQAGTGELF

V: TRBV10-1
length: 11
size: .
J: TRBJ1-2
CDR3: ASSAGQNYGYT

V: TRBV7-6
length: 14
size: .
J: TRBJ2-1
CDR3: ASRVGTSGDYNEQF

V: TRBV5-1
length: 14
size: .
J: TRBJ2-5
CDR3: ASSLAASGGFETQY

V: TRBV28
length: 12
size: once
J: TRBJ2-7
CDR3: ASSLISGSEEQY

V: TRBV6-5
length: 11
size: .
J: TRBJ1-1
CDR3: ASSYTENTEAF

V: TRBV19
length: 12
size: once
J: TRBJ1-5
CDR3: ASSIYRSNQPQH

V: TRBV6-5
length: 13
size: .
J: TRBJ1-2
CDR3: ASSHDRGASYGYT

V: TRBV18
length: 13
size: once
J: TRBJ2-1
CDR3: ASSPRSGSYNEQF

V: TRBV6-4
length: 11
size: .
J: TRBJ1-1
CDR3: ASRQMVSFEAF

V: TRBV10-3
length: 11
size: .
J: .
CDR3: AIGGQGRNEQY

V: TRBV27
length: 12
size: .
J: TRBJ2-7
CDR3: ASSPRDRGREQY

V: TRBV19
length: 13
size: .
J: TRBJ1-4
CDR3: ASSPSTGYNEKLF

V: TRBV30
length: 11
size: .
J: TRBJ2-3
CDR3: AWGASGGNTQY

V: TRBV11-3
length: 12
size: once
J: TRBJ2-1
CDR3: ASSLDSSYNEQF

V: TRBV9
length: 22
size: .
J: TRBJ2-3
CDR3: ASSAPPRGDPGTSGWIRTDTQY

V: TRBV10-3
length: 16
size: .
J: TRBJ2-6
CDR3: AISEWARVNSGANVLT

V: TRBV30
length: 9
size: .
J: TRBJ2-1
CDR3: AWLAGDEQF

V: TRBV9
length: 13
size: .
J: TRBJ2-7
CDR3: ASSVDALAAYEQY

V: TRBV19
length: 16
size: .
J: TRBJ2-1
CDR3: ASSISVMFVRNGNEQF

V: TRBV15
length: 12
size: once
J: TRBJ2-7
CDR3: ATSRDQSSYEQY

V: TRBV5-5
length: 13
size: .
J: TRBJ2-6
CDR3: ASSLIGSGANVLT